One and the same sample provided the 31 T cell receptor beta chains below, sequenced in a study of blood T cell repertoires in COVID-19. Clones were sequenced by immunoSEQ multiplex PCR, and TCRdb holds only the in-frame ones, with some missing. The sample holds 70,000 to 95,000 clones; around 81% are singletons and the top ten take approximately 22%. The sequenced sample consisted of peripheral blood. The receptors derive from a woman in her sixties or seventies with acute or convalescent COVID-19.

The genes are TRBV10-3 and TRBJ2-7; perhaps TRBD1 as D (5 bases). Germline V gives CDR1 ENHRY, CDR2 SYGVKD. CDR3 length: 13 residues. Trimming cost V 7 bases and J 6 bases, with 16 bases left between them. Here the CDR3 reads CAINEQEVGEQYF. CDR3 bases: TGTGCCATCAACGAACAGGAAGTGGGCGAGCAGTACTTC.

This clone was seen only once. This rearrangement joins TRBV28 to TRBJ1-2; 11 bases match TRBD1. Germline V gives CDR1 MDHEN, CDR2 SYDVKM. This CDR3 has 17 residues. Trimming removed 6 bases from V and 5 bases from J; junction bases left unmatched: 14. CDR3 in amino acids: CASRVVWDRGVRYGYTF. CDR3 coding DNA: TGTGCCAGCAGGGTGGTGTGGGACAGGGGGGTTAGATATGGCTACACCTTC.

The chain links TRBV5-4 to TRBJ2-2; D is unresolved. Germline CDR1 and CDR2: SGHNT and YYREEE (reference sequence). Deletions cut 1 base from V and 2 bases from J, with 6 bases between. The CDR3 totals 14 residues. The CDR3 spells CASSLILNTGELFF. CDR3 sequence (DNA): TGTGCCAGCAGCTTGATTTTAAACACCGGGGAGCTGTTTTTT.

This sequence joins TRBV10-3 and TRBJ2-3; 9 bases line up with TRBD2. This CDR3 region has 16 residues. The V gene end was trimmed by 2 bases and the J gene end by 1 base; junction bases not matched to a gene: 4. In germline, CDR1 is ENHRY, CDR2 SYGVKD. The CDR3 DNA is TGTGCCATCAGTGAGGCGGGACTAGCCCGCACAGATACGCAGTATTTT. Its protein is CAISEAGLARTDTQYF.

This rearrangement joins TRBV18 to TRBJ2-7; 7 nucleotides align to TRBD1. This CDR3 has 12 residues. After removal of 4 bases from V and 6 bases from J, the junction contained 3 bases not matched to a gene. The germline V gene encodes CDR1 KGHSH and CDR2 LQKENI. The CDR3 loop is CASSLGQSEQYF. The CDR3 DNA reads TGTGCCAGCTCACTGGGACAGAGCGAGCAGTACTTC.

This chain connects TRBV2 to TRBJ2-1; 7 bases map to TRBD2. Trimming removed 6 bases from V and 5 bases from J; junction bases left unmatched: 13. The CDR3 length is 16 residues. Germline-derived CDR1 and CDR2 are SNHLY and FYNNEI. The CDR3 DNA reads TGTGCCAGCAGCCGGGGGAGGGACTTGCTCAACAATGAGCAGTTCTTC. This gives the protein CASSRGRDLLNNEQFF.

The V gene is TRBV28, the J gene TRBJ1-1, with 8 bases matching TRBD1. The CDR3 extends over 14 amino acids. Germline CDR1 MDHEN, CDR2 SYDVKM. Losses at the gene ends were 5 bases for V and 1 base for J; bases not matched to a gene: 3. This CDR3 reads CASSRTGGNTEAFF. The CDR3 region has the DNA TGTGCCAGCAGTCGTACAGGGGGGAACACTGAAGCTTTCTTT.

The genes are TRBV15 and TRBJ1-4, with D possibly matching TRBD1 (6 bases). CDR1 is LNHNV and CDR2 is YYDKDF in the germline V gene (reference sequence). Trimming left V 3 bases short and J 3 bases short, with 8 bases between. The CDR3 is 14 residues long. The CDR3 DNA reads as TGTGCCACCAGCAGGGACAGCTCTAATGAAAAACTGTTTTTT. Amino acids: CATSRDSSNEKLFF.

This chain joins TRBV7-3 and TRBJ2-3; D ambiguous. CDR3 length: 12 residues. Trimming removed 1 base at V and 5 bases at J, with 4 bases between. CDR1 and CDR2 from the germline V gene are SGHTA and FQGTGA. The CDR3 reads CASSLSGDTQYF. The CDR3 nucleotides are TGTGCCAGCAGCTTAAGCGGAGATACGCAGTATTTT.

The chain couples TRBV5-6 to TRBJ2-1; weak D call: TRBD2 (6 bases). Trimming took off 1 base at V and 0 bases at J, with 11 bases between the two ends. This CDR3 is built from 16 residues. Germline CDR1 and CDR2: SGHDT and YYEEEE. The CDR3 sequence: CASSLSDYPSYNEQFF. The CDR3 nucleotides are TGTGCCAGCAGCTTGTCGGACTATCCCTCCTACAATGAGCAGTTCTTC.

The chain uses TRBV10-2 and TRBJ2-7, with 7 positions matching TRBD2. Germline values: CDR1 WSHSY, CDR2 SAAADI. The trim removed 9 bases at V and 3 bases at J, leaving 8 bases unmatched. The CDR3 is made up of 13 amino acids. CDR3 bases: TGCGCCAGTAGGCGGGGGAGCCTCTACGAGCAGTACTTC. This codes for CASRRGSLYEQYF.

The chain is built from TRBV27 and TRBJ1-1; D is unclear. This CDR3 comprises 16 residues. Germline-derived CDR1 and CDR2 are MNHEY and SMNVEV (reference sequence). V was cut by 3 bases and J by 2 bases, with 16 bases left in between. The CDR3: CASSLGLRRANTEAFF. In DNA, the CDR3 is TGTGCCAGCAGTTTGGGTTTGAGGCGGGCAAACACTGAAGCTTTCTTT.

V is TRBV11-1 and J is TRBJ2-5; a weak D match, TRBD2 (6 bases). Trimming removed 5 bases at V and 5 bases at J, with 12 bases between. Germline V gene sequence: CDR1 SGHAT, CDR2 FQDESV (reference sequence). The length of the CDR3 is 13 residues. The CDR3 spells CASSLSGYETQYF. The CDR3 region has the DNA TGTGCCAGCAGCCTTAGCGGATACGAGACCCAGTACTTC.

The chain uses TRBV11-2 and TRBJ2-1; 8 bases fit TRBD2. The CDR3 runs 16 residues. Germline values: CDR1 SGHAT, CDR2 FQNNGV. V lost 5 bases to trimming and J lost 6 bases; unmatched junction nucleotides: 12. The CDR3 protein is CASSPGAGRAVNEQFF. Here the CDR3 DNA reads TGTGCCAGCAGCCCAGGTGCCGGGAGGGCCGTCAATGAGCAGTTCTTC.

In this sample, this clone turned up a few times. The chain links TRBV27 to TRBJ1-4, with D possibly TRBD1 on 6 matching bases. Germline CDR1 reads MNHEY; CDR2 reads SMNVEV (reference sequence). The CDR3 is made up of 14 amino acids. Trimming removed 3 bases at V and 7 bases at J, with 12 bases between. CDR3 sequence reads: CASSLQGRGEKLFF. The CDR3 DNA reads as TGTGCCAGCAGTTTGCAGGGGAGGGGTGAAAAACTGTTTTTT.

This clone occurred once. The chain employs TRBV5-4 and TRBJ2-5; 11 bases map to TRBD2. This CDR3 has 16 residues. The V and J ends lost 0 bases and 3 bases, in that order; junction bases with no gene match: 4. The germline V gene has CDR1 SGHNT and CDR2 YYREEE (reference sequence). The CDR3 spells CASSLAETSGEETQYF. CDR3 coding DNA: TGTGCCAGCAGCTTGGCCGAGACTAGCGGGGAAGAGACCCAGTACTTC.

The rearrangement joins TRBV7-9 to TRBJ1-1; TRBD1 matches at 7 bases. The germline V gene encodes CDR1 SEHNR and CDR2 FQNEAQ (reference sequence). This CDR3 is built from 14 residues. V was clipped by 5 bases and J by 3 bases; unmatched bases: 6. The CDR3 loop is CASSRQGGDTEAFF. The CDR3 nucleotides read TGTGCCAGCAGCCGACAGGGTGGGGACACTGAAGCTTTCTTT.

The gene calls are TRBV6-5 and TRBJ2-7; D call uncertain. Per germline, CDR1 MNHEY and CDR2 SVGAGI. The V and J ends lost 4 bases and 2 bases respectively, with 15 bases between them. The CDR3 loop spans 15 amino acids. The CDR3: CASSSTGWATYEQYF. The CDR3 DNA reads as TGTGCCAGCAGTTCTACTGGGTGGGCTACCTACGAGCAGTACTTC.

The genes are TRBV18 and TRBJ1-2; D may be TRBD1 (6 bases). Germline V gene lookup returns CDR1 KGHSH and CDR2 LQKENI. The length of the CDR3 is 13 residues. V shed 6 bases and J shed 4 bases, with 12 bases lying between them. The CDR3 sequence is CASSKTGTYGYTF. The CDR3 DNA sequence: TGTGCCAGCTCCAAGACAGGAACCTATGGCTACACCTTC.

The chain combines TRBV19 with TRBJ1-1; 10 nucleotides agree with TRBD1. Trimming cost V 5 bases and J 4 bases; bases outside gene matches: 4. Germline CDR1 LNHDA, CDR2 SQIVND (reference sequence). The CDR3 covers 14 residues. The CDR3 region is CASSVRTGGTEAFF. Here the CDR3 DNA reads TGTGCCAGTAGTGTTCGGACAGGGGGCACTGAAGCTTTCTTT.

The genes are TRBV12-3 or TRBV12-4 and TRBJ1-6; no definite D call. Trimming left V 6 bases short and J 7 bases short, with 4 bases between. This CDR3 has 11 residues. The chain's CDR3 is CASRLNSPLHF. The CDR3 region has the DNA TGTGCCAGCAGACTCAATTCACCCCTCCACTTT.

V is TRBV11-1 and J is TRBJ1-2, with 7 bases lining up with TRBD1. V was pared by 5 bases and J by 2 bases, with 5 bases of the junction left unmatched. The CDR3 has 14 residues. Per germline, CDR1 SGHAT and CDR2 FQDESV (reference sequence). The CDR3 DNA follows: TGTGCCAGCAGCATCACAGGGGAAAACTATGGCTACACCTTC. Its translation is CASSITGENYGYTF.

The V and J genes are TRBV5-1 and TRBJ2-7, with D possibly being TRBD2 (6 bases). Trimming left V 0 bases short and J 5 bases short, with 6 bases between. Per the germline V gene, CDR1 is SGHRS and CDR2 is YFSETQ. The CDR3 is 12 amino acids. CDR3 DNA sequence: TGCGCCAGCAGCTTGGGGGGGGACGAGCAGTACTTC. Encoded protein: CASSLGGDEQYF.

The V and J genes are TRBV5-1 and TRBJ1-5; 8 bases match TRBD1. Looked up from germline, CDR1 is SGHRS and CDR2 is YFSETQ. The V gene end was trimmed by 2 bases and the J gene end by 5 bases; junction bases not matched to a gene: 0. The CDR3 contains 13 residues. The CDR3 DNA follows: TGCGCCAGCAGCTTACAGGGGGATCAGCCCCAGCATTTT. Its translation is CASSLQGDQPQHF. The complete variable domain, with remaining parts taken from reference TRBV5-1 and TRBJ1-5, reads KAGVTQTPRYLIKTRGQQVTLSCSPISGHRSVSWYQQTPGQGLQFLFEYFSETQRNKGNFPGRFSGRQFSNSRSEMNVSTLELGDSALYLCASSLQGDQPQHFGDGTRLSIL.

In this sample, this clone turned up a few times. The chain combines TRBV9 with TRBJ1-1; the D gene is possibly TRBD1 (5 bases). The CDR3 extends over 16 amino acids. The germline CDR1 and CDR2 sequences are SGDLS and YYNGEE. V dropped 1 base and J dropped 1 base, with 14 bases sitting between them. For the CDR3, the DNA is TGTGCCAGCAGCGTAAATCGGGGGTTCGAGAACACTGAAGCTTTCTTT. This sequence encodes CASSVNRGFENTEAFF.

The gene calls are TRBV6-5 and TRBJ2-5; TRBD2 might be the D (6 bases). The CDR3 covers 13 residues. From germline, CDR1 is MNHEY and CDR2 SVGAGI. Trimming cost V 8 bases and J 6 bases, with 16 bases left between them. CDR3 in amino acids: CASGLEGLQTQYF. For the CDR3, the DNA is TGTGCCAGCGGTTTGGAGGGGCTCCAGACCCAGTACTTC.

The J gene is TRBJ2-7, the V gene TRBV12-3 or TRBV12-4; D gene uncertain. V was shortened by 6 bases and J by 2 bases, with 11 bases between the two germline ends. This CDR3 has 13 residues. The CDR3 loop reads CASSPDWTYEQYF. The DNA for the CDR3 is TGTGCCAGCAGCCCCGACTGGACCTACGAGCAGTACTTC.

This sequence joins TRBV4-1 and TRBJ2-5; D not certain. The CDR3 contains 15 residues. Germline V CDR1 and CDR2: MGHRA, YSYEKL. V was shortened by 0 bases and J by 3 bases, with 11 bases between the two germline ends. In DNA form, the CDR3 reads TGCGCCAGCAGCCAAGATGTACAGAGTAAAGAGACCCAGTACTTC. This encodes CASSQDVQSKETQYF.

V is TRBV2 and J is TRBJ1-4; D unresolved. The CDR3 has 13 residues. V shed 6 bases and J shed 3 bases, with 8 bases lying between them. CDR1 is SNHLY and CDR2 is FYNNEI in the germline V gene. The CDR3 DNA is TGTGCCAGCAGGAAAGAGGCTAATGAAAAACTGTTTTTT. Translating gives CASRKEANEKLFF. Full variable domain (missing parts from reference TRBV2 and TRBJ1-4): EPEVTQTPSHQVTQMGQEVILRCVPISNHLYFYWYRQILGQKVEFLVSFYNNEISEKSEIFDDQFSVERPDGSNFTLKIRSTKLEDSAMYFCASRKEANEKLFFGSGTQLSVL.

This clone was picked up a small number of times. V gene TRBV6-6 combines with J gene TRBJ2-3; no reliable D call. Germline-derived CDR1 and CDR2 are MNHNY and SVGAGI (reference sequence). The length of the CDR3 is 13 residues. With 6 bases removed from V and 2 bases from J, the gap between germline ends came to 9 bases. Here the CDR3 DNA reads TGTGCCAGCAGGCCTTCTACCACAGATACGCAGTATTTT. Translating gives CASRPSTTDTQYF.

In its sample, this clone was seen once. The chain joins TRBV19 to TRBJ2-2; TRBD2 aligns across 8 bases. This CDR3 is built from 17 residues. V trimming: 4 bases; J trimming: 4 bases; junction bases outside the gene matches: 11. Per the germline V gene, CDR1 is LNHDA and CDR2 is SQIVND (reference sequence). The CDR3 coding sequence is TGTGCCAGTAGTAGCCCCCCGGGGGGGCAGAGCACCGGGGAGCTGTTTTTT. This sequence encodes CASSSPPGGQSTGELFF.